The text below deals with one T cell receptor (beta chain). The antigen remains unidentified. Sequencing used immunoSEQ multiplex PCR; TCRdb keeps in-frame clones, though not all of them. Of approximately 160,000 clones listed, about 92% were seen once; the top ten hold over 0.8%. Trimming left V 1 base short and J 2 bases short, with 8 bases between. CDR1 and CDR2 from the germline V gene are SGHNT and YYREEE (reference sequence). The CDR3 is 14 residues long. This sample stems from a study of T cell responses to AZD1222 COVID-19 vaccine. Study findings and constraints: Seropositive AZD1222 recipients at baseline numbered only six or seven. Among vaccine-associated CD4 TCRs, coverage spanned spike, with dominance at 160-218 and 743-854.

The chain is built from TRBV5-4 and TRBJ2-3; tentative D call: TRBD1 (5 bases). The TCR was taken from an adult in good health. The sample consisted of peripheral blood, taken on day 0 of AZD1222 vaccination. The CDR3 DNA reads TGTGCCAGCAGCTTGCAGGGCGACACAGATACGCAGTATTTT. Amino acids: CASSLQGDTDTQYF.